A selection of T cell receptor beta chains follows, all from one sample in a study of T cells after somatic rescue of genetic block. Sequencing was performed with immunoSEQ multiplex PCR; in TCRdb, only in-frame clones are kept and a portion is missing. Of around 64,000 clones in the sample, roughly nine tenths are singletons; the top ten hold around 3%. The source material was peripheral blood mononuclear cells (PBMCs). The receptors stem from a man between 40 and 49 years old. CDR3s include the opening cysteine and the closing phenylalanine or tryptophan. D genes are given only for firm matches.

TRBV28	.	TRBJ1-5	CASSFWGSNQPQHF	TGTGCCAGCAGTTTTTGGGGGAGCAATCAGCCCCAGCATTTT
TRBV7-9	TRBD1	TRBJ2-3	CASSWGQSGQPHTDTQYF	TGTGCCAGCAGCTGGGGACAGTCAGGCCAACCGCACACAGATACGCAGTATTTT
TRBV7-9	TRBD2	TRBJ2-7	CASSPRTSGSGYEQYF	TGTGCCAGCAGCCCCCGGACTAGCGGGAGCGGCTACGAGCAGTACTTC
TRBV18	.	TRBJ2-5	CASSPDIQETQYF	TGTGCCAGCTCACCAGACATCCAAGAGACCCAGTACTTC
TRBV27	.	TRBJ2-1	CASSPWVVNEQFF	TGTGCCAGCAGTCCATGGGTTGTCAATGAGCAGTTCTTC
TRBV4-3	TRBD1	TRBJ1-3	CASSQGGRTGAGNTIYF	TGCGCCAGCAGCCAAGGGGGTAGGACAGGGGCTGGAAACACCATATATTTT
TRBV4-1	.	TRBJ2-3	CASSQADRQGTDTQYF	TGCGCCAGCAGCCAAGCGGACAGACAGGGCACAGATACGCAGTATTTT
TRBV11-2	.	TRBJ1-4	CASSPQAGTNEKLFF	TGTGCCAGCAGCCCGCAAGCGGGGACTAATGAAAAACTGTTTTTT
TRBV4-2	.	TRBJ2-7	CASSQDGSRGSQERQYF	TGTGCCAGCAGCCAAGATGGGTCCCGGGGGTCCCAGGAACGGCAGTACTTC
TRBV2	.	TRBJ1-6	CASSLRIGNSPLHF	TGTGCCAGCAGTCTTCGGATAGGTAATTCACCCCTCCACTTT
TRBV29-1	TRBD1	TRBJ2-5	CSAQTGSGETQYF	TGCAGCGCGCAGACAGGGTCTGGCGAGACCCAGTACTTC
TRBV4-1	.	TRBJ2-5	CASSQVPDQETQYF	TGCGCCAGCAGCCAAGTCCCAGACCAAGAGACCCAGTACTTC
TRBV18	.	TRBJ1-5	CASSPGQNQPQHF	TGTGCCAGCTCACCAGGACAGAATCAGCCCCAGCATTTT
TRBV6-5	.	TRBJ2-3	CASSRTGGNTDTQYF	TGTGCCAGCAGCCGGACAGGAGGGAACACAGATACGCAGTATTTT
TRBV28	.	TRBJ1-2	CASSFGRYGYTF	TGTGCCAGCAGTTTCGGCAGGTATGGCTACACCTTC
TRBV2	TRBD1	TRBJ1-4	CASSRDRDEKLFF	TGTGCCAGCAGCCGGGACAGGGATGAAAAACTGTTTTTT
TRBV14	.	TRBJ1-2	CASSQDQGGYTF	TGTGCCAGCAGCCAAGACCAGGGTGGCTACACCTTC